Given below is one T cell receptor (beta chain) in context. This record comes from a study of blood T cell repertoires in COVID-19. Study in general: Sites in the United States, Italy and Spain provided acute and convalescent COVID-19 samples.

Only in-frame clones appear in the TCRdb table, and some are missing; sequencing was by immunoSEQ multiplex PCR. This table holds over 400,000 clones, around 85% found once. CDR3 size: 15 residues. Looked up from germline, CDR1 is SGHKS and CDR2 is YYEKEE (reference sequence). Trimming removed 2 bases from V and 1 base from J, with 7 bases in between. This study enrolled people aged about 18 to 95 from about two dozen US geographic areas. J is TRBJ2-6 and V is TRBV5-5; no firm D call. The sequenced sample was PBMCs or T cells enriched from blood (not recorded which). The sequence was obtained from a woman in her fifties or sixties who had recovered from COVID-19. CDR3 nucleotide sequence: TGTGCCAGCAGCTTACAGCCGTCTGGGGCCAACGTCCTGACTTTC. Protein sequence: CASSLQPSGANVLTF.